This T cell receptor (beta chain) was identified in a study of CD8+CD57+ T cells in acquired aplastic anemia. The use of genomic DNA as template underpinned the TCR beta VDJ and CDR3 profiling. MiXCR, run by TCRdb on the reads, gives a single entry per CDR3 protein. The data show some 200,000 distinct CDR3 sequences, roughly half seen once. The study's findings and limits: Patients and controls shared 25 to 30 CD8+ CDR3 sequences, which appeared highly expressed in patients and within their immunodominant clones.

All patients picked for sequencing had shown, by flow cytometry, an expansion of CD8+CD57+ cells. When blood sampling took place, the patients had received no therapy. This CDR3 has 11 amino acids. V lost 7 bases, J lost 3 bases, and 4 bases lay in between. Germline V gene data show CDR1 as KGHDR and CDR2 as SFDVKD. In the case of this clonotype: Its antigen is not identified.

This clonotype was obtained from a human donor with aplastic anemia. V is TRBV24-1 and J is TRBJ2-3; D not resolved. Sequenced material: sorted CD4+, CD8+, or CD8+CD57+ T cells (not recorded which) from PBMCs. The CDR3 sequence is CATRQTDTQYF. The CDR3 bases are TGTGCCACCAGACAGACAGATACGCAGTATTTT.